This TCR beta chain was obtained from a study of cytomegalovirus exposure and HLA in healthy donors. Study context: Around 78 million unique TCRs, all from HLA-typed donors, were included in an early release of the data. Study-level findings and limits: A later analysis found TCR association rates differed by HLA locus, highest for DRB1 and lowest for HLA-C.

Regarding this clone: The antigen remains undetermined.

Deletions cut 5 bases from V and 1 base from J, with 8 bases between. The CDR3 is 14 residues long. The germline V gene has CDR1 SGHNT and CDR2 YENEEA. Both 60 Vbeta primers and 13 Jbeta primers went into the PCR. Measured with immunoSEQ multiplex PCR; TCRdb has only the in-frame clones, and not every one. The repertoire holds 99,000 or so clones, with 77% as singletons. Donors likely had unrecorded immune exposures despite being nominally healthy when sampled. The sample consisted of PBMCs. The chain employs TRBV11-3 and TRBJ2-2; D is perhaps TRBD1 (6 bases). This receptor was identified in a woman aged 40 to 50 in good health and CMV-seropositive. The CDR3 spells CASSDRRNTGELFF. In nucleotides, the CDR3 is TGTGCCAGCAGCGACAGGAGGAACACCGGGGAGCTGTTTTTT.